These T cell receptor beta chains were read from a single sample in a study of blood T cell repertoires in COVID-19. Sequenced by immunoSEQ multiplex PCR; TCRdb stores in-frame clones only, minus some. The sample has some 130,000 clones, 75% to 90% seen once. The sequenced sample consisted of peripheral blood. The receptor set was obtained from a man aged 60 to 69 with COVID-19, enrolled during active disease. Both conserved end residues are part of each CDR3. A D gene is named only where the DNA matches it firmly. Clone sizes are given selectively: once, few, many, or a class where the clone is expanded.

V	J	D	size	CDR3	DNA
TRBV29-1	TRBJ2-7	-	-	CSVSGLGQSVYEQYF	TGCAGCGTCTCTGGGTTGGGGCAGTCGGTCTACGAGCAGTACTTC
TRBV18	TRBJ2-1	-	-	CASSPRQVSSYNEQFF	TGTGCCAGCTCACCAAGGCAGGTCAGCTCCTACAATGAGCAGTTCTTC
TRBV9	TRBJ2-2	-	-	CASSVVATGELFF	TGTGCCAGCAGCGTAGTGGCCACCGGGGAGCTGTTTTTT
TRBV19	TRBJ2-2	TRBD1	-	CASAQTGANTGELFF	TGTGCCAGTGCCCAGACAGGGGCGAACACCGGGGAGCTGTTTTTT
TRBV7-2	TRBJ1-2	-	-	CASSPQGLYGYTF	TGTGCCAGCAGCCCCCAGGGGCTCTATGGCTACACCTTC
TRBV5-1	TRBJ2-1	TRBD2	-	CASGGVNNEQFF	TGCGCCAGCGGGGGGGTAAACAATGAGCAGTTCTTC
TRBV14	TRBJ1-1	TRBD1	-	CASSQPGGKMNTEAFF	TGTGCCAGCAGCCAACCAGGGGGGAAAATGAACACTGAAGCTTTCTTT
TRBV28	TRBJ2-5	TRBD2	-	CASNKAGWYQETQYF	TGTGCCAGCAATAAAGCGGGGTGGTACCAAGAGACCCAGTACTTC
TRBV6-2/TRBV6-3	TRBJ1-5	-	-	CASSPVSGVVQPQHF	TGTGCCAGCAGTCCCGTGTCAGGGGTCGTCCAGCCCCAGCATTTT
TRBV7-9	TRBJ1-5	TRBD1	once	CASSLVSTGIGQPQHF	TGTGCCAGCAGCTTAGTGTCGACAGGGATCGGACAGCCCCAGCATTTT
TRBV5-4	TRBJ2-5	TRBD1	-	CASSRTGTGQETQYF	TGTGCCAGCAGCCGAACCGGGACAGGCCAAGAGACCCAGTACTTC
TRBV7-3	TRBJ2-1	TRBD1	-	CASSLNRGNNEQFF	TGTGCCAGCAGCTTAAACAGGGGAAACAATGAGCAGTTCTTC
TRBV3-1/TRBV3-2	TRBJ1-1	-	-	CASSQAGTEAFF	TGTGCCAGCAGCCAAGCAGGGACTGAAGCTTTCTTT
TRBV3-1/TRBV3-2	TRBJ1-2	-	few	CASSQVSGVGGYTF	TGTGCCAGCAGCCAAGTGTCAGGGGTCGGGGGCTACACCTTC
TRBV3-1/TRBV3-2	TRBJ1-4	-	-	CASQGPFATNEKLFF	TGTGCCAGCCAGGGCCCTTTTGCAACTAATGAAAAACTGTTTTTT
TRBV6-5	TRBJ1-5	-	-	CASRREGVGQPQHF	TGTGCCAGCAGACGTGAGGGGGTAGGGCAGCCCCAGCATTTT
TRBV6-5	TRBJ2-1	TRBD2	-	CASSYTSGGPYNEQFF	TGTGCCAGCAGTTACACTAGCGGGGGGCCCTACAATGAGCAGTTCTTC
TRBV12-3/TRBV12-4	TRBJ1-2	-	-	CASSLARGAGYTF	TGTGCCAGCAGTTTGGCCAGGGGCGCTGGCTACACCTTC
TRBV6-5	TRBJ1-5	TRBD1	many	CASTGGDRGYQPQHF	TGTGCCAGCACCGGAGGGGACAGGGGGTATCAGCCCCAGCATTTT
TRBV7-2	TRBJ1-4	TRBD1	-	CASSRNRGIGEKLFF	TGTGCCAGCAGCCGGAACAGGGGAATAGGTGAAAAACTGTTTTTT
TRBV2	TRBJ1-1	-	-	CASSRTVSETEAFF	TGTGCCAGCAGCAGGACAGTGTCCGAAACTGAAGCTTTCTTT
TRBV28	TRBJ2-1	TRBD1	once	CASGGQGPFGEQFF	TGTGCCAGTGGAGGACAGGGCCCATTTGGTGAGCAGTTCTTC
TRBV6-2/TRBV6-3	TRBJ2-7	-	-	CASSYPTVYEQYF	TGTGCCAGCAGTTACCCGACAGTTTACGAGCAGTACTTC
TRBV9	TRBJ2-1	TRBD2	-	CASSVSGGLLIGSYNEQFF	TGTGCCAGCAGCGTTAGCGGGGGCCTCCTGATCGGCTCCTACAATGAGCAGTTCTTC
TRBV6-2/TRBV6-3	TRBJ2-5	-	-	CASSSLLRGQETQYF	TGTGCCAGCAGTTCCCTTTTACGGGGTCAAGAGACCCAGTACTTC
TRBV7-3	TRBJ1-1	-	-	CASSSGVPNTEAFF	TGTGCCAGCAGCTCAGGGGTCCCGAACACTGAAGCTTTCTTT
TRBV7-3	TRBJ1-2	TRBD1	-	CASSLDRVGLGYTF	TGTGCCAGCAGCCTGGACAGGGTAGGACTTGGCTACACCTTC
TRBV6-5	TRBJ1-1	TRBD1	-	CASRKTGGGTEAFF	TGTGCCAGCAGGAAGACAGGGGGAGGTACTGAAGCTTTCTTT
TRBV19	TRBJ2-3	-	-	CASSRVAEDTQYF	TGTGCCAGTAGTCGTGTGGCGGAGGATACGCAGTATTTT
TRBV6-5	TRBJ1-3	-	-	CASSSRVTGNTIYF	TGTGCCAGCAGTTCCAGGGTGACTGGAAACACCATATATTTT
TRBV13	TRBJ2-4	-	-	CASSFGGGGAENIQYF	TGTGCCAGCAGCTTTGGGGGCGGGGGCGCCGAAAACATTCAGTACTTC
TRBV2	TRBJ2-7	TRBD1	-	CASRGQGIYEQYF	TGTGCCAGCAGGGGACAGGGGATCTACGAGCAGTACTTC
TRBV28	TRBJ2-3	-	-	CASRVPRGSGTQYF	TGTGCCAGCAGAGTACCTCGGGGGTCGGGGACGCAGTATTTT
TRBV2	TRBJ1-1	TRBD1	-	CASRGDRVNTEAFF	TGTGCCAGCAGGGGGGACAGGGTCAACACTGAAGCTTTCTTT
TRBV30	TRBJ2-5	TRBD1	once	CAWSKGTASHF	TGTGCCTGGAGTAAGGGGACAGCGTCACACTTC
TRBV28	TRBJ2-2	TRBD1	-	CASRDRLRGVGELFF	TGTGCCAGCAGGGACAGGCTCCGGGGCGTCGGGGAGCTGTTTTTT
TRBV28	TRBJ1-5	-	-	CASTGRLGYQPQHF	TGTGCCAGCACGGGAAGGCTGGGTTATCAGCCCCAGCATTTT
TRBV27	TRBJ1-1	-	-	CASSSQGLNTEAFF	TGTGCCAGCAGTTCGCAGGGTTTGAACACTGAAGCTTTCTTT
TRBV19	TRBJ2-1	-	-	CASSMLDSDNEQFF	TGTGCCAGTAGTATGCTGGACAGCGACAATGAGCAGTTCTTC
TRBV9	TRBJ2-7	TRBD2	-	CASSVGLGLAGGPTYEQYF	TGTGCCAGCAGCGTAGGTTTAGGACTAGCGGGGGGACCTACCTACGAGCAGTACTTC
TRBV9	TRBJ1-3	-	few	CASSVVPGAPGNTIYF	TGTGCCAGCAGCGTAGTACCAGGGGCACCGGGAAACACCATATATTTT
TRBV6-2/TRBV6-3	TRBJ2-2	-	-	CASSSVNTGELFF	TGTGCCAGCAGTTCCGTAAACACCGGGGAGCTGTTTTTT